The TCR beta chain under discussion was sequenced for a study of CD8+ T cells in alopecia areata. Study context: Each day, treated patients took oral tofacitinib twice, at 5 to 10 mg per dose.

Whole-study results and caveats: Scalp sequencing captures resident alphabeta T cells of normal skin too.

Those with alopecia areata gave lesional scalp punch biopsies and peripheral blood. Investigators sorted PBMCs to obtain both CD4+ and CD8+ T cells. About this clone itself: The antigen remains undetermined.

J was trimmed by 4 bases and V by 5 bases; bases with no gene match: 1. Germline CDR1 reads GTSNPN; CDR2 reads SVGIG (reference sequence). The CDR3 extends over 11 amino acids. Reverse transcription of extracted RNA yielded cDNA, which provided the sequencing template. Libraries were prepared by immunoSEQ multiplex PCR; TCRdb keeps only in-frame clonotypes and omits some of them. The table includes about 97,000 clones, roughly two fifths detected once. Sequenced input: CD4+ T cells sorted from blood. The sequence came from a human donor with alopecia areata. The J gene is TRBJ1-2, the V gene TRBV30, with TRBD1 identical over 7 bases. CDR3 protein: CAWGDSYGYTF. In nucleotides, the CDR3 is TGTGCCTGGGGGGACAGCTATGGCTACACCTTC.